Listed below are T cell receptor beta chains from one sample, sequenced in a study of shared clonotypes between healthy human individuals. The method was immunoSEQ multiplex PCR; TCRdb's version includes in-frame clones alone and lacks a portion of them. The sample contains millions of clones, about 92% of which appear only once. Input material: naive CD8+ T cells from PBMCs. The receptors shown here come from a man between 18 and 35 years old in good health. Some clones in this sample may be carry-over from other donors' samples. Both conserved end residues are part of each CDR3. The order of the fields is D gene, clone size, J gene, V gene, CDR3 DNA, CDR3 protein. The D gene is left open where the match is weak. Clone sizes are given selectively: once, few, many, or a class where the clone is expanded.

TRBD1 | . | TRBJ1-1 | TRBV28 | TGTGCCAGCAGTTTAGGCGACAGGGTGAGGACTGAAGCTTTCTTT | CASSLGDRVRTEAFF
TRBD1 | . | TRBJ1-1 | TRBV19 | TGTGCCAGTAGTATCGCAGGGGGGGGACTTGAAGCTTTCTTT | CASSIAGGGLEAFF
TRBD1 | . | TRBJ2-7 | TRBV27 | TGTGCCAGCAGTCCAATACGCGGCAAACTCGACAGGGGACCCTACGAGCAGTACTTC | CASSPIRGKLDRGPYEQYF
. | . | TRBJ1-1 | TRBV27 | TGTGCCAGCAGTACACCAGGTCCCGGGACGGTGGAGAACACTGAAGCTTTCTTT | CASSTPGPGTVENTEAFF
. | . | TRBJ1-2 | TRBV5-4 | TGTGCCAGCAGCTTAGGGACACCAGAAGGGGGGGGAAACTATGGCTACACCTTC | CASSLGTPEGGGNYGYTF
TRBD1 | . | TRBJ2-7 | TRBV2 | TGTGCCAGCCGGGACAGGGAAGTCTACGAGCAGTACTTC | CASRDREVYEQYF
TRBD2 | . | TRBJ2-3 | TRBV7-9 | TGTGCCAGCAGCCAACCTGATTCTAGCGGACCTAGCACAGATACGCAGTATTTT | CASSQPDSSGPSTDTQYF
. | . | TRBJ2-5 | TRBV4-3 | TGCGCCAGCAGCCCCCGTGTCGGTTTGGAGACCCAGTACTTC | CASSPRVGLETQYF
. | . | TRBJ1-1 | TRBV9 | TGTGCCAGCAGAAGAAGAGGGGACACTGAAGCTTTCTTT | CASRRRGDTEAFF
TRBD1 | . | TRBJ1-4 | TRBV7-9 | TGTGCCAGCAGCTTAGAGGCAGGGGGTTTCGAAAAACTGTTTTTT | CASSLEAGGFEKLFF
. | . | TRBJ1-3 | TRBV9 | TGTGCCAGCAGCTCCAGAGAGGGGGCTGGAAACACCATATATTTT | CASSSREGAGNTIYF
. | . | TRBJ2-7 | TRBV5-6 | TGTGCCAGCAGCCCGCCCGGGACTGACTTCTACGAGCAGTACTTC | CASSPPGTDFYEQYF
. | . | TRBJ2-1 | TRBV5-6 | TGTGCCAGCAGCCTTTCGGCCTACAATGAGCAGTTCTTC | CASSLSAYNEQFF
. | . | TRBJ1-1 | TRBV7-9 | TGTGCCAGCGGGGGCACTGAAGCTTTCTTT | CASGGTEAFF
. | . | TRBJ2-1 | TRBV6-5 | TGTGCCAGCAGTTACTCGCCTTCAAGGAATGAGCAGTTCTTC | CASSYSPSRNEQFF
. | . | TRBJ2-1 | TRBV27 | TGTGCCAGCAGTTGGGGTGTGCTCCGAGAGCAGTTCTTC | CASSWGVLREQFF
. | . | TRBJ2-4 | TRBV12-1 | TGTGCCAGCAGCTTTTTGTCTGAGCGGGAGGGCCATGGGCGTGACATTCAGTACTTC | CASSFLSEREGHGRDIQYF
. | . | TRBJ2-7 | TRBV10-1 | TGCGCCACCACCAAGCGGAGGATCTCGTACGAGCAGTACTTC | CATTKRRISYEQYF
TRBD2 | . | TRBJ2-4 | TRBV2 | TGTGCCAGCAGTGAAACCTGGACTAGCGGGTTAGCCAAAAACATTCAGTACTTC | CASSETWTSGLAKNIQYF
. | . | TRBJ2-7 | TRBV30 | TGTGCCTGGAGTCACAATCTAGTCCACGAGCAGTACTTC | CAWSHNLVHEQYF
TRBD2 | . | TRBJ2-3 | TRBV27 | TGTGCCAGCAGTCTCGGACTAGCGGGGAGCACAGATACGCAGTATTTT | CASSLGLAGSTDTQYF
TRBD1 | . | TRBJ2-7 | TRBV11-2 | TGTGCCAGCAGCTTAGCGAACAGGGGGCTCTACGAGCAGTACTTC | CASSLANRGLYEQYF
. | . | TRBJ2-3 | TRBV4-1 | TGCGCCAGCAGCCAAGGTAGCGGAGATACGCAGTATTTT | CASSQGSGDTQYF
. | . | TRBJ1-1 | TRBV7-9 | TGTGCCAGCAGCTTAGAGGGGATGAACACTGAAGCTTTCTTT | CASSLEGMNTEAFF
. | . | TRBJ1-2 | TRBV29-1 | TGCAGCTCTCGTACGGGGGAGGCCACTAACTATGGCTACACCTTC | CSSRTGEATNYGYTF
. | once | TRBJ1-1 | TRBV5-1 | TGCGCCAGCAGCTTGGCCAACGGGTTTGCCAACACTGAAGCTTTCTTT | CASSLANGFANTEAFF
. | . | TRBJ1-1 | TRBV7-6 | TGTGCCAGCCGCGGAAGTGAGGAGCTCGAAGCTTTCTTT | CASRGSEELEAFF